This T cell receptor (beta chain) was profiled in a study of patients and donors after allogeneic stem cell transplantation. TCRdb used MiXCR to reprocess the RT-PCR reads, holding one entry per CDR3 protein. This table has roughly 250,000 distinct CDR3 sequences, less than 15% appearing once. V was pared by 0 bases and J by 6 bases, with 15 bases between. Germline V gene data show CDR1 as LGHNA and CDR2 as YNFKEQ. There are 15 residues in the CDR3. This TCR was recovered from a human donor who was either an allogeneic HSCT recipient or a stem cell or donor lymphocyte infusion donor (not recorded which). It is not recorded whose cells these are; they may come from a transplant donor. The V gene is TRBV4-2, the J gene TRBJ2-7, with TRBD1 as a possible D gene (6 bases). The sample comprised blood, either unsorted or a sorted T cell fraction (not recorded which). CDR3 in amino acids: CASSQEEGGHGEQYF. For the CDR3, the DNA is TGTGCCAGCAGCCAAGAAGAAGGGGGACACGGCGAGCAGTACTTC.